This passage covers 16 T cell receptor beta chains from one sample sequenced in a study of blood T cell repertoires in COVID-19. Profiled with immunoSEQ multiplex PCR; TCRdb holds only in-frame clones, not every one. This table has around 260,000 clones, approximately 90% appearing once. Sequencing used peripheral blood. These receptors were taken from a man younger than 45 with acute or convalescent COVID-19.

This clone was recorded once. J is TRBJ1-4 and V is TRBV15; perhaps TRBD1 as D (5 bases). This CDR3 has 13 amino acids. Germline V CDR1 and CDR2: LNHNV, YYDKDF (reference sequence). With 5 bases removed from V and 7 bases from J, the gap between germline ends came to 11 bases. This CDR3 is CATSAGMGEKLFF. CDR3 DNA: TGTGCCACCAGCGCAGGGATGGGTGAAAAACTGTTTTTT.

The rearrangement uses TRBV19 and TRBJ2-7, with 8 nucleotides matching TRBD2. V gave up 4 bases and J gave up 4 bases; unmatched junction bases: 9. This CDR3 region has 15 residues. CDR1 is LNHDA and CDR2 is SQIVND in the germline V gene (reference sequence). The CDR3 here is CASSNGVAGLYEQYF. CDR3 DNA sequence: TGTGCCAGTAGTAATGGGGTAGCGGGACTGTACGAGCAGTACTTC.

This rearrangement joins TRBV5-5 to TRBJ2-7; 7 nucleotides align to TRBD1. J lost 9 bases, V lost 3 bases, and 9 bases had no gene match. The CDR3 runs to 13 residues. The germline CDR1 and CDR2 sequences are SGHKS and YYEKEE (reference sequence). In DNA, the CDR3 is TGTGCCAGCAGCTGGGACAGCCCACTACGGCAGTACTTC. Amino acid sequence: CASSWDSPLRQYF.

V and J are TRBV18 and TRBJ1-5; TRBD1 matches at 9 bases. The V gene end was trimmed by 0 bases and the J gene end by 2 bases; junction bases not matched to a gene: 5. The CDR3 is 17 residues long. Germline loops: CDR1 KGHSH, CDR2 LQKENI. CDR3 bases: TGTGCCAGCTCACCACCGGGGACAGGGCAGCGCAATCAGCCCCAGCATTTT. Protein sequence: CASSPPGTGQRNQPQHF.

This clone came up once. The chain carries TRBV18 and TRBJ1-2; 9 bases are shared with TRBD1. J was trimmed by 1 base and V by 2 bases; bases with no gene match: 8. The CDR3 contains 17 residues. Germline lookup yields CDR1 KGHSH and CDR2 LQKENI. The CDR3 coding sequence is TGTGCCAGCTCACCAGCTCGGCAGGGACAGGGTAACTATGGCTACACCTTC. This encodes CASSPARQGQGNYGYTF.

A single count supports this clone. The chain employs TRBV6-5 and TRBJ2-1, with TRBD2 matching 8 bases. The CDR3 extends over 15 amino acids. The germline V gene encodes CDR1 MNHEY and CDR2 SVGAGI. Trimming cost V 4 bases and J 4 bases; bases outside gene matches: 6. The DNA of the CDR3 is TGTGCCAGCAGTTTACGGGGGGGACAATACAATGAGCAGTTCTTC. This gives the protein CASSLRGGQYNEQFF.

V usage is TRBV2 and J usage is TRBJ1-1; 9 bases match TRBD1. V lost 3 bases and J lost 2; bases outside the gene matches: 1. The CDR3 runs 14 residues. CDR1 SNHLY and CDR2 FYNNEI come from the germline V gene. CDR3: CASSEDRGNTEAFF. The CDR3 DNA reads as TGTGCCAGCAGTGAGGACAGGGGAAACACTGAAGCTTTCTTT.

For this clone: The junction and the germline gene differ at one end; a read error may be behind it. The V call is TRBV7-7, the J call TRBJ2-5; D gene uncertain. Germline lookup yields CDR1 SSHAT and CDR2 FNYEAQ (reference sequence). CDR3 length: 12 amino acids. DNA of the CDR3: TGTGCTAGCAGCTTAAACCCAGGGACCCAGTACTTC. Protein: CASSLNPGTQYF.

This clone appeared a few times. This chain links TRBV2 with TRBJ1-2, with D possibly matching TRBD1 (6 bases). The CDR3 contains 12 residues. CDR1 SNHLY and CDR2 FYNNEI come from the germline V gene. V was clipped by 8 bases and J by 5 bases, with 12 bases between them. CDR3 bases: TGTGCCAGCCACCCCGGGACATATGGCTACACCTTC. It yields the protein CASHPGTYGYTF.

In regard to this clone: At the DNA level, this CDR3 is encoded by other sequences in the same sample as well. The rearrangement links TRBV5-1 to TRBJ2-3; TRBD2 is a possible D gene (6 bases). V gave up 0 bases and J gave up 0 bases, with 8 bases separating them. The length of the CDR3 is 15 residues. Germline assignment: CDR1 SGHRS and CDR2 YFSETQ. CDR3 coding DNA: TGCGCCAGCAGCTTGGGGACTACGAGCACAGATACGCAGTATTTT. Translating it yields CASSLGTTSTDTQYF. The variable domain in full, with the rest retrieved from reference TRBV5-1 and TRBJ2-3, is KAGVTQTPRYLIKTRGQQVTLSCSPISGHRSVSWYQQTPGQGLQFLFEYFSETQRNKGNFPGRFSGRQFSNSRSEMNVSTLELGDSALYLCASSLGTTSTDTQYFGPGTRLTVL.

A remark on this clone: At the DNA level, this CDR3 is encoded by other sequences in the same sample as well. The genes are TRBV28 and TRBJ1-5, with 8 bases fitting TRBD1. Germline values: CDR1 MDHEN, CDR2 SYDVKM. Trimming cost V 5 bases and J 3 bases; bases outside gene matches: 3. There are 14 residues in the CDR3. This CDR3 is CASSPTGDNQPQHF. The CDR3 region has the DNA TGTGCCAGCAGTCCGACAGGGGACAATCAGCCCCAGCATTTT.

This clone was recorded only once. This same CDR3 is encoded by further DNA sequences in the sample. The chain combines TRBV30 with TRBJ1-5, with D uncertain. The CDR3 totals 15 residues. CDR1 GTSNPN and CDR2 SVGIG come from the germline V gene (reference sequence). The ends were cut back, 1 base at V and 0 bases at J, with 10 bases in the middle. The CDR3 DNA sequence: TGTGCCTGGAGTGCGGGGATTAATAGCAATCAGCCCCAGCATTTT. Translation: CAWSAGINSNQPQHF.

The rearrangement links TRBV10-2 to TRBJ1-2; possible D gene TRBD1, 5 bases. V was clipped by 10 bases and J by 8 bases, with 29 bases between them. Looked up from germline, CDR1 is WSHSY and CDR2 is SAAADI. The CDR3 is 16 amino acids. The CDR3 sequence is CATLSRWAGGTEGYTF. The CDR3 nucleotides are TGCGCCACACTGAGCCGTTGGGCGGGGGGAACAGAAGGCTACACCTTC.

This chain joins TRBV3-1 (or the pseudogene TRBV3-2) and TRBJ2-7; TRBD2 agrees at 11 bases. CDR1 LGHDT and CDR2 YNNKEL come from the germline V gene (reference sequence). With V trimmed by 4 bases and J by 5 bases, 7 bases remained unmatched. The CDR3 contains 15 residues. This chain's CDR3 is CASSPWTSGWDEQYF. DNA of the CDR3: TGTGCCAGCAGCCCATGGACTAGCGGGTGGGACGAGCAGTACTTC.

The V gene is TRBV18, the J gene TRBJ1-1; TRBD1 aligns across 8 bases. V was pared by 6 bases and J by 7 bases, with 4 bases of the junction left unmatched. CDR1 KGHSH and CDR2 LQKENI come from the germline V gene. The CDR3 extends over 12 amino acids. The CDR3, as DNA: TGTGCCAGCTCTTCACAGGGGGGTGAAGCTTTCTTT. Translating it yields CASSSQGGEAFF.

This clone appeared once. CDR3 region: CASSRQAPYEQYF. The CDR3 nucleotides are TGTGCCAGCAGCCGACAGGCTCCCTACGAGCAGTACTTC. The J gene is TRBJ2-7, the V gene TRBV11-2; a possible D gene is TRBD1 (6 bases). The CDR3 is 13 amino acids. Per the germline V gene, CDR1 is SGHAT and CDR2 is FQNNGV. V was shortened by 5 bases and J by 2 bases, with 10 bases between the two germline ends.